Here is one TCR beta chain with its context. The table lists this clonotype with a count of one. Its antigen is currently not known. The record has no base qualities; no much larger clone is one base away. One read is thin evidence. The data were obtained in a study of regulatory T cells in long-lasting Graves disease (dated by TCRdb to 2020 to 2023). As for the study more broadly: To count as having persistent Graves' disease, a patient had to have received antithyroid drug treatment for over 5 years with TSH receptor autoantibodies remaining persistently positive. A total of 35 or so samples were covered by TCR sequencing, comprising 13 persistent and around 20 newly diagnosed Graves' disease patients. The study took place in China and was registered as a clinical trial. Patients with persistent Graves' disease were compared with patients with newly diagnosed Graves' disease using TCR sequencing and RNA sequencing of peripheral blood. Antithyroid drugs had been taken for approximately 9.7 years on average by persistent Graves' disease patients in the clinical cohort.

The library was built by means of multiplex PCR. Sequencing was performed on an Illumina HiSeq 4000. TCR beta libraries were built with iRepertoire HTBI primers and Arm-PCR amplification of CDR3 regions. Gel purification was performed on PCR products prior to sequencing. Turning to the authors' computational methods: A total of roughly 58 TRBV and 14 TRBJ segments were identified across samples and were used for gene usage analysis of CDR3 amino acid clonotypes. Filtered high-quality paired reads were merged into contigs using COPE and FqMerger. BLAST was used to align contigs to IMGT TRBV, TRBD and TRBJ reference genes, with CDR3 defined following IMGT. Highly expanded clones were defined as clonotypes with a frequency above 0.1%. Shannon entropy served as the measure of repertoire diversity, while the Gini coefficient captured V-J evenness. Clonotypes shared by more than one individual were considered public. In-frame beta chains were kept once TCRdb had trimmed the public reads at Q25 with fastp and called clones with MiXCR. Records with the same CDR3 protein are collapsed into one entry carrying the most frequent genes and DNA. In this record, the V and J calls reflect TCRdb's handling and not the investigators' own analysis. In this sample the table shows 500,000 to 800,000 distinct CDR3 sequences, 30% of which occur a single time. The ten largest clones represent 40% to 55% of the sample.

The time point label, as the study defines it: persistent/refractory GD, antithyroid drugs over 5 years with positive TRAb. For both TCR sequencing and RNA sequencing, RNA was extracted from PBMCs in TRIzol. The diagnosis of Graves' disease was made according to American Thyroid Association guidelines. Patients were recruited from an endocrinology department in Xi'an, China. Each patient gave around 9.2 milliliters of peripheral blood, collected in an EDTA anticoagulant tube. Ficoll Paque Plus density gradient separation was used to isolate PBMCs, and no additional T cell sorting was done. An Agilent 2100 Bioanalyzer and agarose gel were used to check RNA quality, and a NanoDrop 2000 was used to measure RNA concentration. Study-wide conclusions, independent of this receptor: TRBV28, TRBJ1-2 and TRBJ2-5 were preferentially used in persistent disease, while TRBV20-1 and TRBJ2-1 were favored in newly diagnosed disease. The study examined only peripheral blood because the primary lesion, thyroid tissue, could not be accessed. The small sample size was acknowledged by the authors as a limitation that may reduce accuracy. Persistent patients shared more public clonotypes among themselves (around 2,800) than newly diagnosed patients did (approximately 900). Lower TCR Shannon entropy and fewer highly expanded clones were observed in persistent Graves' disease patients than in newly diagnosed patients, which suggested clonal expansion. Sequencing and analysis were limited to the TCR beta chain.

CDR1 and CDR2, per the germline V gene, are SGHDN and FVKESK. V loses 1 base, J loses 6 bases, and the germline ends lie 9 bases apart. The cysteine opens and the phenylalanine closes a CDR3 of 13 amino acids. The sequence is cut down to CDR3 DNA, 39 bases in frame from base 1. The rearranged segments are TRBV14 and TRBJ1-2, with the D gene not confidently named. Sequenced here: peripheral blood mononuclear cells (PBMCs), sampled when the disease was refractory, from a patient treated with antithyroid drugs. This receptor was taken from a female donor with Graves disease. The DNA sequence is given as TGTGCCAGCAGCCAAGTTGTTGGGGATGGCTACACCTTC. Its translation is CASSQVVGDGYTF.